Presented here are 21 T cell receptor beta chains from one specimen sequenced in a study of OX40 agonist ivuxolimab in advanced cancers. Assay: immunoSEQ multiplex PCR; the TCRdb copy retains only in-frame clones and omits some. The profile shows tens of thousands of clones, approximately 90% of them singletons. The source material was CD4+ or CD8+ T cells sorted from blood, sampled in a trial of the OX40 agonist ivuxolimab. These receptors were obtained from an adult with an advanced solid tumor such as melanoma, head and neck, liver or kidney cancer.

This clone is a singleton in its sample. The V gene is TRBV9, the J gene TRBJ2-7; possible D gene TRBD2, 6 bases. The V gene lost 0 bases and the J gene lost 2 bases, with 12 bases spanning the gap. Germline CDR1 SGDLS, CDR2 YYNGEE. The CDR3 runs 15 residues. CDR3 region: CASSVGPGETYEQYF. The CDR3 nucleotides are TGTGCCAGCAGCGTAGGCCCGGGGGAAACCTACGAGCAGTACTTC. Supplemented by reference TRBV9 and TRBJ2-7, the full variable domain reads DSGVTQTPKHLITATGQRVTLRCSPRSGDLSVYWYQQSLDQGLQFLIQYYNGEERAKGNILERFSAQQFPDLHSELNLSSLELGDSALYFCASSVGPGETYEQYFGPGTRLTVT.

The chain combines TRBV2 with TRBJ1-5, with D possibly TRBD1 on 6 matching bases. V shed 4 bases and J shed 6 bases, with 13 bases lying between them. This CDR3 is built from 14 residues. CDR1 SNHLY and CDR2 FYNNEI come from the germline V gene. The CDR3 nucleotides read TGTGCCAGCAGTGTGGGGGGCGCGGGTCAGCCCCAGCATTTT. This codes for CASSVGGAGQPQHF.

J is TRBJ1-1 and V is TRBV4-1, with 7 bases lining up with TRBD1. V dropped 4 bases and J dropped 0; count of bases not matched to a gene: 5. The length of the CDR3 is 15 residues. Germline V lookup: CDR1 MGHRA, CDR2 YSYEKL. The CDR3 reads CASSPPDRLNTEAFF. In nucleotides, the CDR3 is TGCGCCAGCAGCCCACCGGACAGGTTGAACACTGAAGCTTTCTTT.

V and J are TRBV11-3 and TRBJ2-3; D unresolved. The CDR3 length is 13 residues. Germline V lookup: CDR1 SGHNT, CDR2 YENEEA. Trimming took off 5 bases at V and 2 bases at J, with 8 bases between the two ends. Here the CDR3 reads CASSHADTDTQYF. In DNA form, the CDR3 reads TGTGCCAGCAGCCACGCCGACACAGATACGCAGTATTTT.

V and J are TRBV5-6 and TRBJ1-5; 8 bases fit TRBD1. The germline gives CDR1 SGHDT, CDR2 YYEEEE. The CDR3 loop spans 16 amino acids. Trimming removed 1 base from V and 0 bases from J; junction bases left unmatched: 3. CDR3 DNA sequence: TGTGCCAGCAGCTTGAGGACAGGGAATAGCAATCAGCCCCAGCATTTT. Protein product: CASSLRTGNSNQPQHF. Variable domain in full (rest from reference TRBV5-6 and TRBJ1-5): DAGVTQSPTHLIKTRGQQVTLRCSPKSGHDTVSWYQQALGQGPQFIFQYYEEEERQRGNFPDRFSGHQFPNYSSELNVNALLLGDSALYLCASSLRTGNSNQPQHFGDGTRLSIL.

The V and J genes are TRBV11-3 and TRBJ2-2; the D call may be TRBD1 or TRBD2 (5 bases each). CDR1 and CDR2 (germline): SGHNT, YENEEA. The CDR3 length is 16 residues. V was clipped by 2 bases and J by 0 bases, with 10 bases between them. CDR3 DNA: TGTGCCAGCAGCTTAAAGGGGAGTTCGAACACCGGGGAGCTGTTTTTT. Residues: CASSLKGSSNTGELFF.

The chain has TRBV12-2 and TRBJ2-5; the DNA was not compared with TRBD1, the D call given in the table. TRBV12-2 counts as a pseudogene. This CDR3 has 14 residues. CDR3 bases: TGTGCAAGTCGCTCCAGGGGGTCGGGAGAGACCCAGTACTTC. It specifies CASRSRGSGETQYF.

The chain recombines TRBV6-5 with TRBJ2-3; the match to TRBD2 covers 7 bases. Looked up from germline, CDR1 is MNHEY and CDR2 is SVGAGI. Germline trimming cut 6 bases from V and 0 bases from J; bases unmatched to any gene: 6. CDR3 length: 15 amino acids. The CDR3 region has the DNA TGTGCCAGCAGCCAGGGCGGGGGAAGCACAGATACGCAGTATTTT. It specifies CASSQGGGSTDTQYF.

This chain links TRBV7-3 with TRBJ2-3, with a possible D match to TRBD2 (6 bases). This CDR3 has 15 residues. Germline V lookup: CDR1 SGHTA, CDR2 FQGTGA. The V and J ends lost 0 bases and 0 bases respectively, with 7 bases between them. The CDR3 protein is CASSLTGTSTDTQYF. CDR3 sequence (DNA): TGTGCCAGCAGCTTAACCGGGACTAGCACAGATACGCAGTATTTT.

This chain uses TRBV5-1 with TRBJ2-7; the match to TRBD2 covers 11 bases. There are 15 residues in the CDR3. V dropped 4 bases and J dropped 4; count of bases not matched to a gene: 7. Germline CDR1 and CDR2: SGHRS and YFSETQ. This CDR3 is CASSPTGTSGYEQYF. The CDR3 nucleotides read TGCGCCAGCAGCCCTACCGGGACTAGCGGATACGAGCAGTACTTC.

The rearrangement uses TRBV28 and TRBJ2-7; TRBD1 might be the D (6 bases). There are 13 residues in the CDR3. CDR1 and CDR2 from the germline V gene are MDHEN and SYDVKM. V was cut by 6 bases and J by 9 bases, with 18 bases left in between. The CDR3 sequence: CASSTGHQFGQYF. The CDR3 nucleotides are TGTGCCAGCAGCACGGGACACCAGTTCGGGCAGTACTTC.

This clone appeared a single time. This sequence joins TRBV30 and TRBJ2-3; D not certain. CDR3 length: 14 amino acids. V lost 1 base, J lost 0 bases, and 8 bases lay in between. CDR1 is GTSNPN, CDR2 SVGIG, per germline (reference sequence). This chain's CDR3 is CAWSASKSTDTQYF. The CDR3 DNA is TGTGCCTGGAGTGCCAGCAAAAGCACAGATACGCAGTATTTT.

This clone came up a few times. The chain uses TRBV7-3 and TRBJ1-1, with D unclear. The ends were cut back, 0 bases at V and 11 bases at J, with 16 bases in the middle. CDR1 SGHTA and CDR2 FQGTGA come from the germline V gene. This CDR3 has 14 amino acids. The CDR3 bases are TGTGCCAGCAGCTTAACGAGGGCCCCGGTTTATGCTTTCTTT. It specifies CASSLTRAPVYAFF.

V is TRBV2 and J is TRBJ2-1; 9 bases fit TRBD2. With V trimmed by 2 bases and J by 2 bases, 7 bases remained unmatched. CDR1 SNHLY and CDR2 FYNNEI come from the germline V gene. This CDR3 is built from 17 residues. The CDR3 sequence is CASSERLAGYAYNEQFF. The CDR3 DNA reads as TGTGCCAGCAGTGAAAGGCTAGCGGGATACGCCTACAATGAGCAGTTCTTC.

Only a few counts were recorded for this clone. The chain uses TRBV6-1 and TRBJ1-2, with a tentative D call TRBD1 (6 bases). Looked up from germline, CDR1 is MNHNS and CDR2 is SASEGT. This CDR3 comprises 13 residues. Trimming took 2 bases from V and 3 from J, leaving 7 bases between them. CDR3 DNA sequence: TGTGCCAGCAGTGAAACAGGGCACTATGGCTACACCTTC. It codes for CASSETGHYGYTF.

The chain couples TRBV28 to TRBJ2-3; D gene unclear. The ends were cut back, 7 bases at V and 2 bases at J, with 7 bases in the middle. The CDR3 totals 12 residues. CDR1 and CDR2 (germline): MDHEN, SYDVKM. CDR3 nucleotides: TGTGCCAGCATCTCTCCCACAGATACGCAGTATTTT. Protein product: CASISPTDTQYF. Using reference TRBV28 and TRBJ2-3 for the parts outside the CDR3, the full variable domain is DVKVTQSSRYLVKRTGEKVFLECVQDMDHENMFWYRQDPGLGLRLIYFSYDVKMKEKGDIPEGYSVSREKKERFSLILESASTNQTSMYLCASISPTDTQYFGPGTRLTVL.

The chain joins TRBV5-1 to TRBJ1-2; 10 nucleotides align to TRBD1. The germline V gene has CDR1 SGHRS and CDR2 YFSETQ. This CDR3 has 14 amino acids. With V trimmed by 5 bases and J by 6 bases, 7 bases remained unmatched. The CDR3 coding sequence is TGCGCCAGCAGTCGGGACAGGGGAGTTGATGGCTACACCTTC. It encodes CASSRDRGVDGYTF.

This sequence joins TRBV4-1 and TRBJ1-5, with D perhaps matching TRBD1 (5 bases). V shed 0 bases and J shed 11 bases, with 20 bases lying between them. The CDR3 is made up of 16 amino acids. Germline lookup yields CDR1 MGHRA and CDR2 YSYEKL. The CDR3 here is CASSQEGAGGPRAQHF. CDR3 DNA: TGCGCCAGCAGCCAAGAAGGGGCCGGAGGTCCTAGGGCCCAGCATTTT.

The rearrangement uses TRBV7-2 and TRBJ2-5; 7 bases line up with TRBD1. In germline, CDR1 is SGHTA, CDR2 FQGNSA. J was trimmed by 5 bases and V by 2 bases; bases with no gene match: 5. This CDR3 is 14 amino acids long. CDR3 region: CASSLQGVGETQYF. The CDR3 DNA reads TGTGCCAGCAGCTTACAGGGGGTGGGGGAGACCCAGTACTTC. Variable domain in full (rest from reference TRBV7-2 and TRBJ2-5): GAGVSQSPSNKVTEKGKDVELRCDPISGHTALYWYRQSLGQGLEFLIYFQGNSAPDKSGLPSDRFSAERTGGSVSTLTIQRTQQEDSAVYLCASSLQGVGETQYFGPGTRLLVL.

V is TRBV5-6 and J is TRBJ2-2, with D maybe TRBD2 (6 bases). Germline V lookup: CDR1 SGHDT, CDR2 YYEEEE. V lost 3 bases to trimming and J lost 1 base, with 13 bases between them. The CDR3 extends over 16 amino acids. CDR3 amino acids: CASSWGVAVNTGELFF. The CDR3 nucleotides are TGTGCCAGCAGCTGGGGGGTAGCGGTGAACACCGGGGAGCTGTTTTTT. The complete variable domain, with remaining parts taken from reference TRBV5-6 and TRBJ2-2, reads DAGVTQSPTHLIKTRGQQVTLRCSPKSGHDTVSWYQQALGQGPQFIFQYYEEEERQRGNFPDRFSGHQFPNYSSELNVNALLLGDSALYLCASSWGVAVNTGELFFGEGSRLTVL.

This chain's CDR3 is CASTLGSGRARNEQFF. CDR3 bases: TGTGCCAGCACCCTTGGGAGCGGGAGGGCCAGGAATGAGCAGTTCTTC. This chain links TRBV28 with TRBJ2-1; the match to TRBD2 covers 10 bases. The J segment lost 7 bases and the V segment lost 7 bases, leaving 13 bases of the junction unmatched. CDR3 length: 16 amino acids. Germline loops: CDR1 MDHEN, CDR2 SYDVKM.